These T cell receptor beta chains were read from a single sample in a study of blood T cell repertoires in COVID-19. Profiling relied on immunoSEQ multiplex PCR, and the TCRdb table lists in-frame clones only, not all of them. The sample has a few hundred thousand clones, 80% to 90% seen once. The sequenced sample was peripheral blood. These TCRs come from a man in his forties or fifties with acute or convalescent COVID-19. CDR3s include the opening cysteine and the closing phenylalanine or tryptophan. A D gene is named only where the DNA matches it firmly. Clone size is stated in some rows and not others, as once, few, many or a class when expanded.

d_call	clone_size	v_call	j_call	cdr3_nt	cdr3_aa
TRBD1	.	TRBV13	TRBJ1-1	TGTGCCAGCAGTAAAGGACAGGAGTTGAACACTGAAGCTTTCTTT	CASSKGQELNTEAFF
.	.	TRBV7-9	TRBJ2-4	TGTGCCAGCAGCCCGGGTCAAAACATTCAGTACTTC	CASSPGQNIQYF
TRBD1	.	TRBV27	TRBJ1-3	TGTGCCAGCACACAGGGGCAGCCTGGAAACACCATATATTTT	CASTQGQPGNTIYF
.	few	TRBV7-9	TRBJ1-2	TGTGCCAGCAGCTTAGCGGGCAGGAACTATGGCTACACCTTC	CASSLAGRNYGYTF
.	once	TRBV4-1	TRBJ2-7	TGCGCCAGCAGCCAAGATCTCGCAACATACGAGCAGTACTTC	CASSQDLATYEQYF
.	.	TRBV7-9	TRBJ1-2	TGTGCCAGCAGCTCCGCTATCCGGGATAAGTTCTATGGCTACACCTTC	CASSSAIRDKFYGYTF
.	.	TRBV27	TRBJ1-2	TGTGCCAGCAGTTTCGGTCGCTCGGGACAAACCTATGGCTACACCTTC	CASSFGRSGQTYGYTF
.	.	TRBV27	TRBJ2-5	TGTGCCAGCAGTTTCGACAGCCGCGGGGAGAAGACCCAGTACTTC	CASSFDSRGEKTQYF
.	.	TRBV7-3	TRBJ2-2	TGTGCCAGCAGCTCATCAGGCACCGGGGAGCTGTTTTTT	CASSSSGTGELFF
.	.	TRBV7-6	TRBJ2-3	TGTGCCAGCAGCTTAGTTCCCGCCAGGGGAACAGATACGCAGTATTTT	CASSLVPARGTDTQYF
.	once	TRBV12-3/TRBV12-4	TRBJ1-2	TGTGCCAGCAGACGGAGCTTACTGGGTGGCTACACCTTC	CASRRSLLGGYTF
.	.	TRBV5-1	TRBJ1-2	TGCGCCAGCAGCACGGGTCTCGTTGGCTACACCTTC	CASSTGLVGYTF
TRBD1	.	TRBV11-1	TRBJ1-2	TGTGCCAGCAGCCTCACAGGGGCCTATGGCTACACCTTC	CASSLTGAYGYTF
.	once	TRBV18	TRBJ2-7	TGTGCCAGCTCGCCGGAGACCCTATACGAGCAGTACTTC	CASSPETLYEQYF
.	once	TRBV24-1	TRBJ1-1	TGTGCCACCAGTGATGGGGGGAATGCGGGCACTGAAGCTTTCTTT	CATSDGGNAGTEAFF
.	.	TRBV4-2	TRBJ1-2	TGTGCCAGCAGCCAAGAAACAGGGAATATTGGCTACACCTTC	CASSQETGNIGYTF
TRBD2	.	TRBV3-1/TRBV3-2	TRBJ2-5	TGTGCCAGCAGCATACCGGGACTAGGGCTAGAGACCCAGTACTTC	CASSIPGLGLETQYF
TRBD1	.	TRBV5-1	TRBJ1-2	TGCGCCAGCAGCTTGCGGGACAGTACTTCTAACTATGGCTACACCTTC	CASSLRDSTSNYGYTF
.	.	TRBV7-9	TRBJ1-3	TGTGCCAGCAGCTTAACGTCGGGGGTGCCTGGAAACACCATATATTTT	CASSLTSGVPGNTIYF
.	.	TRBV4-1	TRBJ1-2	TGCGCCAGCAGCCAACCTCGGGGATTGTATGGCTACACCTTC	CASSQPRGLYGYTF
.	.	TRBV3-1/TRBV3-2	TRBJ1-1	TGTGCCAGCAGCCCCGCGGTTGGACAGATGACTGAAGCTTTCTTT	CASSPAVGQMTEAFF
.	.	TRBV9	TRBJ2-1	TGTGCCAGCAGCCCAGCCGGGGTCCCCTACAATGAGCAGTTCTTC	CASSPAGVPYNEQFF
.	.	TRBV19	TRBJ2-7	TGTGCCAGTAGTAGCGGGGTAACCTACGAGCAGTACTTC	CASSSGVTYEQYF
TRBD2	.	TRBV13	TRBJ2-5	TGTGCCAGCAGCTCGACTAGCGGGGGCCCGGCCCAGTACTTC	CASSSTSGGPAQYF
TRBD1	.	TRBV10-3	TRBJ1-2	TGTGCCATCAGTCAGACAGGGGACTATGGCTACACCTTC	CAISQTGDYGYTF
.	.	TRBV19	TRBJ1-1	TGTGCCAGTAGTCCCCCTCCCCCGAAGGGAGGCACTGAAGCTTTCTTT	CASSPPPPKGGTEAFF
TRBD2	.	TRBV6-5	TRBJ2-7	TGTGCCAGCACCACGGGGAGGGCGTCCTACGAGCAGTACTTC	CASTTGRASYEQYF
TRBD2	.	TRBV11-3	TRBJ2-1	TGTGCCAGCAGCTTAGTTAGCGGGAGGGCCGGGGAGCAGTTCTTC	CASSLVSGRAGEQFF
.	.	TRBV6-4	TRBJ2-2	TGTGCCAGCAGTTTACAGGGTTACACCGGGGAGCTGTTTTTT	CASSLQGYTGELFF
TRBD1	.	TRBV10-3	TRBJ1-2	TGTGCCATCAGTGAGACTGGAATTGGGCAGGGGGCCGGTGGCTACACCTTC	CAISETGIGQGAGGYTF